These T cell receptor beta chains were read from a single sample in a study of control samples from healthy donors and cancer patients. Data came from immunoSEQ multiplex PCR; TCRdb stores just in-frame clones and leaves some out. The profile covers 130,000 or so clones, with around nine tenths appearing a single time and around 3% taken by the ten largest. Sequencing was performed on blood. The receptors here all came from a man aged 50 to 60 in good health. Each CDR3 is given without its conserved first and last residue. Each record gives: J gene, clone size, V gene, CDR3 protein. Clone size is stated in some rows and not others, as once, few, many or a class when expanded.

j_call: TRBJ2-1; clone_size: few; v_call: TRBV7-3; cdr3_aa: ASSVTQGAIEQF
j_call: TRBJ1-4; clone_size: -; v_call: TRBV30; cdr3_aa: ACSVTGVNEKLF
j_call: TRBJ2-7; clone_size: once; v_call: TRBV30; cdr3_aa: AWLPSPKYEQY
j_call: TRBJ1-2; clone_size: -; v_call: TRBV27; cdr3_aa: ASRRTGNYGYT
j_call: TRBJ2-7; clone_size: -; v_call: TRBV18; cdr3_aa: ASSPKGQTAYEQY
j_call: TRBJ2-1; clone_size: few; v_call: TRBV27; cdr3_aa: ASSPLAGGHNEQF
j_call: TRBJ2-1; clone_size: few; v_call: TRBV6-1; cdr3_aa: ASSEVISTTYNEQF
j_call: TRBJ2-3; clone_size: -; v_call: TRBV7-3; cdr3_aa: ASSLTGLAGGPSDTQY
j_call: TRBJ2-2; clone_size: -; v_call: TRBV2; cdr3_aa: ASSEVVLAGELF
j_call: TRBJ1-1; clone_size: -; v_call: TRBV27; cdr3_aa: ASSLTRDRGDAF
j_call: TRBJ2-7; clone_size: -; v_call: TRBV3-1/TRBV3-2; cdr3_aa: ATAGDNAYEQY
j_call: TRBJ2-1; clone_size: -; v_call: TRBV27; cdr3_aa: ASRTSGSYNEQF
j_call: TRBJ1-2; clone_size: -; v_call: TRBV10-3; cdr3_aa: AITDSGTLTAGYT
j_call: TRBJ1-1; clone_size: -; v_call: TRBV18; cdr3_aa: ASSLGGGLNTEAF
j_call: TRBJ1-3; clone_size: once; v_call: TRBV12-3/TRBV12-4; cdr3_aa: ASRPSGGNTIY
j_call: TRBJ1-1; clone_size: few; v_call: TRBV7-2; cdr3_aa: ASSLVGVGPAF
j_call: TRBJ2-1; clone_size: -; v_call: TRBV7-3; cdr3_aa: ASSFNSAVNEQF
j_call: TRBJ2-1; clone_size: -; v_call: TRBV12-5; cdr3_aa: ASGLRLAGGPDNEQF